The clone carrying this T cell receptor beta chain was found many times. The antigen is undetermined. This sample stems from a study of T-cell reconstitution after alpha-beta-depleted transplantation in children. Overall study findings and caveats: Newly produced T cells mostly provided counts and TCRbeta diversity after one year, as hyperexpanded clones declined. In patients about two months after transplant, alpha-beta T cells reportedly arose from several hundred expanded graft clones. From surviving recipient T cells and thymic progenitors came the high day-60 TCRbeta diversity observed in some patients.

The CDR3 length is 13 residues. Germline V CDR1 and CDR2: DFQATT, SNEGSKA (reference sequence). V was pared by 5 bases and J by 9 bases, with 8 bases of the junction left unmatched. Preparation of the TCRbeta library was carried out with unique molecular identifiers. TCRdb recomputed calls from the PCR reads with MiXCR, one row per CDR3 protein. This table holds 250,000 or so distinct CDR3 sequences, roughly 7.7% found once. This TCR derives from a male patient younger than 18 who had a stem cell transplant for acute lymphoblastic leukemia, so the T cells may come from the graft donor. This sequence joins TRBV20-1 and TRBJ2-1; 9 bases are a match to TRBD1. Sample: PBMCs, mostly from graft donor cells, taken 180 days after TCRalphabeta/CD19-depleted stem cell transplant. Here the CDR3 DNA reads TGCAGTGCTCCCGGACAGGGGATGGTTGAGCAGTTCTTC. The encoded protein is CSAPGQGMVEQFF.